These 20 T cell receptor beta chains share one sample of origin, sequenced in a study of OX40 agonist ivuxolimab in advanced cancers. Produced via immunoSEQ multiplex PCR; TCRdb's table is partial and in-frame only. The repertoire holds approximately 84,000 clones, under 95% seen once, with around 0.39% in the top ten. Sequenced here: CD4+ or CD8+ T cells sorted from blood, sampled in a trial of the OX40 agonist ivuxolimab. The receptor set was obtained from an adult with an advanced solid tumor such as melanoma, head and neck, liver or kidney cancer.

CDR3 residues: CASSPGGRDIQYF. The CDR3 DNA reads TGTGCCAGCAGCCCAGGGGGGAGGGACATTCAGTACTTC. The V call is TRBV5-4, the J call TRBJ2-4; D may correspond to TRBD1 or TRBD2 (7 bases each). Trimming took off 4 bases at V and 8 bases at J, with 13 bases between the two ends. Germline CDR1 is SGHNT and CDR2 is YYREEE (reference sequence). The CDR3 is 13 residues long. Supplemented by reference TRBV5-4 and TRBJ2-4, the full variable domain reads ETGVTQSPTHLIKTRGQQVTLRCSSQSGHNTVSWYQQALGQGPQFIFQYYREEENGRGNFPPRFSGLQFPNYSSELNVNALELDDSALYLCASSPGGRDIQYFGAGTRLSVL.

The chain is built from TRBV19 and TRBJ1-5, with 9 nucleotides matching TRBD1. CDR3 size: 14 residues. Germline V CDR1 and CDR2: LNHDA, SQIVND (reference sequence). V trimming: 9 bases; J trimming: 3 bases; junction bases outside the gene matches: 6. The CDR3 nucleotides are TGTGCCAGCCTGTGGGACAGGGTCAATCAGCCCCAGCATTTT. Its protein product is CASLWDRVNQPQHF.

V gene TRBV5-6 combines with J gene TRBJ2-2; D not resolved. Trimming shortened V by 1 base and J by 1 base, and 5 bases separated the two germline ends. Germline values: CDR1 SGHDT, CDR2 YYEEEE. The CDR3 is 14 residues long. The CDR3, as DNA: TGTGCCAGCAGCTTGCCTAGGAACACCGGGGAGCTGTTTTTT. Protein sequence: CASSLPRNTGELFF.

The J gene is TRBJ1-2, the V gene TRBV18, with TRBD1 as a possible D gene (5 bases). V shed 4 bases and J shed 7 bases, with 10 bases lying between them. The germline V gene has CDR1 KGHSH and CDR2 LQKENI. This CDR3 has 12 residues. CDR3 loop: CASSHPTVGYTF. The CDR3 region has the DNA TGTGCCAGCTCACACCCGACAGTTGGCTACACCTTC.

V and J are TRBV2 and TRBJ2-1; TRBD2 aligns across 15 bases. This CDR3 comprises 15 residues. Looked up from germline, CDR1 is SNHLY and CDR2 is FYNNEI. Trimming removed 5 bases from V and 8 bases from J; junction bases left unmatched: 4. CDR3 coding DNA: TGTGCCAGCAGTAGGACTAGCGGGGGGGTGGATGAGCAGTTCTTC. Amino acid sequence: CASSRTSGGVDEQFF.

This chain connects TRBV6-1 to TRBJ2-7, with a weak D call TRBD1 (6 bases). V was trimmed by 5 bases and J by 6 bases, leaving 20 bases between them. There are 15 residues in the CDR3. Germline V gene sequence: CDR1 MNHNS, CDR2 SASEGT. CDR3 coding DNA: TGTGCCAGCAGTACCCCAGGCAGGGGACCTATCGAGCAGTACTTC. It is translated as CASSTPGRGPIEQYF.

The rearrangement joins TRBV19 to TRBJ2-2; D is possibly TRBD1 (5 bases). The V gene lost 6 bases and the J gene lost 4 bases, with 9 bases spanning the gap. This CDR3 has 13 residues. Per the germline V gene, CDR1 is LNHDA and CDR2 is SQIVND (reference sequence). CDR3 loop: CASRQGGTGELFF. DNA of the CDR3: TGTGCCAGTAGGCAGGGCGGCACCGGGGAGCTGTTTTTT.

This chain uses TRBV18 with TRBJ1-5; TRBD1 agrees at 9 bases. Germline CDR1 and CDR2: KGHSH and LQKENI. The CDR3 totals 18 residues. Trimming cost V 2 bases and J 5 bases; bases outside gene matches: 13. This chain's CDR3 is CASSPSLPGTGNDQPQHF. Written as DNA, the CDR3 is TGTGCCAGCTCACCATCCCTCCCCGGGACAGGGAACGATCAGCCCCAGCATTTT.

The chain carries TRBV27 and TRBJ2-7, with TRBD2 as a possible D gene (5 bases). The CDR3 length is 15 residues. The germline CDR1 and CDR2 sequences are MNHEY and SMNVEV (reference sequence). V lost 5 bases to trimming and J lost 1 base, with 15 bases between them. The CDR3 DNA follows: TGTGCCAGCAGTACCGTACTAGAAGGTTCCTACGAGCAGTACTTC. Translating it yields CASSTVLEGSYEQYF.

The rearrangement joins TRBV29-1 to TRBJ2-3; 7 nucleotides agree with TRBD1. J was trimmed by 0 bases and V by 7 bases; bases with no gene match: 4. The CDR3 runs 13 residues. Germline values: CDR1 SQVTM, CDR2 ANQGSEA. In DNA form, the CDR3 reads TGCAGCGCCGGGACAGCTAGCACAGATACGCAGTATTTT. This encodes CSAGTASTDTQYF.

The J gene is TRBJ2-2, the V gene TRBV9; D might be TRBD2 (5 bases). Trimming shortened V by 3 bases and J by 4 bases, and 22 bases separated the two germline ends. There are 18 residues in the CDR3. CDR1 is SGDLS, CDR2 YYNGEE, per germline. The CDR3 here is CASSAGYARAVGTGELFF. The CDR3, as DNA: TGTGCCAGCAGCGCAGGATACGCGCGGGCGGTGGGCACCGGGGAGCTGTTTTTT.

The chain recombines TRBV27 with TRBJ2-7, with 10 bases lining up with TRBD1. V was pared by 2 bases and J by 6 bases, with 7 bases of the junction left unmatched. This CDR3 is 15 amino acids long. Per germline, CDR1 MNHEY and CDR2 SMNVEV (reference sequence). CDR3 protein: CASSLAGQGVSEQYF. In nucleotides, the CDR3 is TGTGCCAGCAGTTTAGCCGGACAGGGGGTGAGCGAGCAGTACTTC.

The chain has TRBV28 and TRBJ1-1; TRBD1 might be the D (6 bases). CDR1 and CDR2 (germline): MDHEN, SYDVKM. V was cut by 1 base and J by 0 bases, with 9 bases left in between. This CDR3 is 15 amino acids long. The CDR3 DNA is TGTGCCAGCAGTTTATACGGACAGCTGAACACTGAAGCTTTCTTT. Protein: CASSLYGQLNTEAFF.

As DNA, the CDR3 is TGTGCCAGCAGAGGGACATATACCTACGAGCAGTACTTC. Amino acids: CASRGTYTYEQYF. The chain has TRBV2 and TRBJ2-7; a possible D gene is TRBD1 (6 bases). Germline V gene lookup returns CDR1 SNHLY and CDR2 FYNNEI. CDR3 length equals 13 residues. Trimming shortened V by 6 bases and J by 2 bases, and 11 bases separated the two germline ends.

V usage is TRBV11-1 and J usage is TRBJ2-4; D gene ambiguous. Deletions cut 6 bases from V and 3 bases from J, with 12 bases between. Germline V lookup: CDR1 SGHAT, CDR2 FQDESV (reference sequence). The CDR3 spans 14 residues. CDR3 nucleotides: TGTGCCAGCAGTGCCCACGTAGACAAAAACATTCAGTACTTC. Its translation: CASSAHVDKNIQYF.

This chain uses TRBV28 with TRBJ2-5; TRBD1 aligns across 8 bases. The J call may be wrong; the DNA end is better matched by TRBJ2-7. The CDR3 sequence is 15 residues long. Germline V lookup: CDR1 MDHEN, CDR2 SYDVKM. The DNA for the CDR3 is TGTGCCAGCCTCCCCCGGGACAGGTCGAGCTACGAGCAGTACTTC. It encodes CASLPRDRSSYEQYF.

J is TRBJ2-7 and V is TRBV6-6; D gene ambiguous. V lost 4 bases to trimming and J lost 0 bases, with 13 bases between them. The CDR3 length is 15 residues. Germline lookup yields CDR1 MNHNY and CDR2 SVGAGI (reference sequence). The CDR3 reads CASSSFRDNSYEQYF. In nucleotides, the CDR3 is TGTGCCAGCAGTTCTTTCCGAGACAACTCCTACGAGCAGTACTTC.

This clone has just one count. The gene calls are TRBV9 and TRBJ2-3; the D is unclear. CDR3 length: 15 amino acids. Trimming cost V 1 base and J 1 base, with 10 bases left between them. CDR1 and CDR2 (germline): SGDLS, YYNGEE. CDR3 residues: CASSVYITRTDTQYF. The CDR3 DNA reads TGTGCCAGCAGCGTATATATTACTCGCACAGATACGCAGTATTTT. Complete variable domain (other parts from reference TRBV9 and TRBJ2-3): DSGVTQTPKHLITATGQRVTLRCSPRSGDLSVYWYQQSLDQGLQFLIQYYNGEERAKGNILERFSAQQFPDLHSELNLSSLELGDSALYFCASSVYITRTDTQYFGPGTRLTVL.

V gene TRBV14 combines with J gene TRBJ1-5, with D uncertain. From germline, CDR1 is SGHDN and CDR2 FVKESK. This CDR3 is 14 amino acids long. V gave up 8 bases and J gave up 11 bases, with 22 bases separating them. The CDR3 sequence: CASGPDSRLETQHF. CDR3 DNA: TGTGCCAGCGGTCCGGACTCCCGACTTGAGACCCAGCATTTT.

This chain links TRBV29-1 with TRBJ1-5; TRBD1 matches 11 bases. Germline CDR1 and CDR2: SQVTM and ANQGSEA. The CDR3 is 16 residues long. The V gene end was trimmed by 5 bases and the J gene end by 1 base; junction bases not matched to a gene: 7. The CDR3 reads CSVRTGGAGSNQPQHF. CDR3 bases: TGCAGCGTTCGGACAGGGGGCGCGGGGAGCAATCAGCCCCAGCATTTT.